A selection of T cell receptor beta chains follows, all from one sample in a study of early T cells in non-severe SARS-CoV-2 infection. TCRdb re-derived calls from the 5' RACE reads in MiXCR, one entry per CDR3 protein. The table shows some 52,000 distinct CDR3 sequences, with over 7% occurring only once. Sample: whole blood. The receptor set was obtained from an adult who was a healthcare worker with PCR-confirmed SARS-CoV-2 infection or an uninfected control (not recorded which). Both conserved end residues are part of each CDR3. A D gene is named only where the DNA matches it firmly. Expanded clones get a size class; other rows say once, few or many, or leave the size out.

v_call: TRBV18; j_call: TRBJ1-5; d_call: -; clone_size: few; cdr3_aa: CASSPGPASNQPQHF; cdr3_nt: TGTGCCAGCTCACCGGGCCCTGCTTCAAATCAGCCCCAGCATTTT
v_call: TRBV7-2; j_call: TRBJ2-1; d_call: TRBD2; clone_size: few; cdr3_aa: CASSSGLAGPYNEQFF; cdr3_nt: TGTGCCAGCAGCTCAGGACTAGCGGGACCCTACAATGAGCAGTTCTTC
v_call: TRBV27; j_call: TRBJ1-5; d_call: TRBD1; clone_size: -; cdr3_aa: CASSLSDRGRNQPQHF; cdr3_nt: TGTGCCAGCAGTTTATCGGACAGGGGACGGAATCAGCCCCAGCATTTT
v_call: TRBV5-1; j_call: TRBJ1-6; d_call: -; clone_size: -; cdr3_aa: CASSLQSSYNSPLHF; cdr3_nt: TGCGCCAGCAGCTTACAGAGCTCCTATAATTCACCCCTCCACTTT
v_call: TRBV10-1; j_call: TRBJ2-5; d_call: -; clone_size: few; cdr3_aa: CASSAPGDQETQYF; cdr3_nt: TGCGCCAGCAGTGCCCCAGGGGACCAAGAGACCCAGTACTTC
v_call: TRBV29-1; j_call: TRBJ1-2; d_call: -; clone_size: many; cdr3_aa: CSAAVGGLESYTF; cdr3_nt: TGCAGCGCCGCAGTCGGGGGTCTAGAAAGCTACACCTTC
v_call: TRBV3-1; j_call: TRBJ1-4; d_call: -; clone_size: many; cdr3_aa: CASSPTATNEKLFF; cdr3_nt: TGTGCCAGCAGCCCTACGGCAACTAATGAAAAACTGTTTTTT
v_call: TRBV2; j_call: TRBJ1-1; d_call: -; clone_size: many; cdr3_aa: CASSEPPGEAFF; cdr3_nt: TGTGCCAGCAGTGAACCCCCGGGAGAAGCTTTCTTT
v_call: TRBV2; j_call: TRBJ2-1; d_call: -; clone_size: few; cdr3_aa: CASSKQVTASEQFF; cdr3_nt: TGTGCCAGCAGCAAACAGGTGACGGCGAGTGAGCAGTTCTTC
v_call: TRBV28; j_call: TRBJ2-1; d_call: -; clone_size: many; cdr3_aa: CASRAGMGEQFF; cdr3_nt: TGTGCCAGCAGGGCTGGGATGGGTGAGCAGTTCTTC
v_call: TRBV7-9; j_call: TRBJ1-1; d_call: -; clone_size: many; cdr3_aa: CASRKGPTLSTEAFF; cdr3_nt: TGTGCCAGCAGGAAGGGGCCGACCTTGAGTACTGAAGCTTTCTTT
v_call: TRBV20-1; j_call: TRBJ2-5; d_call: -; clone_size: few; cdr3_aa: CSARGEGLKTQYF; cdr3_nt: TGCAGTGCTAGAGGAGAGGGCCTAAAGACCCAGTACTTC
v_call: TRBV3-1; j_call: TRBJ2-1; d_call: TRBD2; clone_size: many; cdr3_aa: CASSPLAGGPDEQFF; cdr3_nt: TGTGCCAGCAGCCCGCTAGCGGGGGGGCCGGATGAGCAGTTCTTC
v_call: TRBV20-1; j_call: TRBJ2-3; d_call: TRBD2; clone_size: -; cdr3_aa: CSAHNPASGGTDTQYF; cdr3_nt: TGCAGTGCTCACAACCCCGCTAGCGGGGGCACAGATACGCAGTATTTT
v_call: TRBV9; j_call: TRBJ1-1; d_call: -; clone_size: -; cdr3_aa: CASSVEGQRYTEAFF; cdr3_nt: TGTGCCAGCAGCGTAGAAGGGCAGAGATACACTGAAGCTTTCTTT
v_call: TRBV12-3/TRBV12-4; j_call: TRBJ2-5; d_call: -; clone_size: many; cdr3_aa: CASSLNSFSETQYF; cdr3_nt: TGTGCCAGCAGTTTAAACAGTTTCTCAGAGACCCAGTACTTC
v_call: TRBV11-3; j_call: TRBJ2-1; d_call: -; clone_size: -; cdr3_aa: CASSLGSRGGFYNEQFF; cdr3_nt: TGTGCCAGCAGCTTAGGTTCCCGGGGAGGTTTCTACAATGAGCAGTTCTTC
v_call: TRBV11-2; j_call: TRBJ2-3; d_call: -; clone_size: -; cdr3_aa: CASSLGAVGTDTQYF; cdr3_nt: TGTGCCAGCAGCCTCGGGGCGGTCGGCACAGATACGCAGTATTTT
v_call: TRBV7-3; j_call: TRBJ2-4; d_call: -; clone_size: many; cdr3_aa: CASSSTGGGDIQYF; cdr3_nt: TGTGCCAGCAGCTCGACCGGCGGCGGTGACATTCAGTACTTC
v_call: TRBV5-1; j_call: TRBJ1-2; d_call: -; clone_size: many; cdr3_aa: CASSLTAGYGYTF; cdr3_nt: TGCGCCAGCAGCTTGACAGCAGGCTATGGCTACACCTTC
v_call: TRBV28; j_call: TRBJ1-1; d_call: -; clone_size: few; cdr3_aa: CASPPGAANTEAFF; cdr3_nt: TGTGCCAGCCCCCCTGGAGCCGCGAACACTGAAGCTTTCTTT
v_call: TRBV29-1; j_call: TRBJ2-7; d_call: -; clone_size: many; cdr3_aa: CSVEGHESSYEQYF; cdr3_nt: TGCAGCGTTGAAGGTCACGAGAGCTCCTACGAGCAGTACTTC
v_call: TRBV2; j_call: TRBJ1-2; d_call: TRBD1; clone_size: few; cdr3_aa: CASNSGTGGYYGYTF; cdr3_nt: TGTGCCAGCAACTCCGGGACAGGGGGCTACTATGGCTACACCTTC
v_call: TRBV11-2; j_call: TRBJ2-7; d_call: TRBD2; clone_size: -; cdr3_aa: CASSFGTSGEMEGEQYF; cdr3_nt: TGTGCCAGCAGCTTCGGGACTAGCGGGGAAATGGAGGGCGAGCAGTACTTC
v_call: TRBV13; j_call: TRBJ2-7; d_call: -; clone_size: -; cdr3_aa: CASSPGVSHSYEQYF; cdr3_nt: TGTGCCAGCTCGCCCGGCGTCAGTCACTCCTACGAGCAGTACTTC
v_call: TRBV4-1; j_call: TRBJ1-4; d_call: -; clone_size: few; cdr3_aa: CASSSGTSNEKLFF; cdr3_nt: TGCGCCAGCAGCTCCGGGACTTCCAATGAAAAACTGTTTTTT
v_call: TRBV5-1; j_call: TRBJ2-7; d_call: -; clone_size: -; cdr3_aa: CASSPSTGFYEQYF; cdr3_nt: TGCGCCAGCAGCCCCAGCACGGGATTCTACGAGCAGTACTTC
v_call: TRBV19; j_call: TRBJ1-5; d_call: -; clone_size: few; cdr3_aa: CASTLPGSNQPQHF; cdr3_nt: TGTGCCAGTACCCTTCCGGGCAGCAATCAGCCCCAGCATTTT
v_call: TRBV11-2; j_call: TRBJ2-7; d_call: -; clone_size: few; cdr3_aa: CASSLGIGSEYEQYF; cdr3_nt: TGTGCCAGCAGCTTAGGAATAGGGTCGGAGTACGAGCAGTACTTC
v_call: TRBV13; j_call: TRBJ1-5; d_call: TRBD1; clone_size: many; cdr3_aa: CASSSGTESNQPQHF; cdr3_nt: TGTGCCAGCAGCTCGGGGACAGAAAGCAATCAGCCCCAGCATTTT
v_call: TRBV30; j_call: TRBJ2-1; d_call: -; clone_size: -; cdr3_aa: CAWSEKRRQFF; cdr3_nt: TGTGCCTGGAGTGAGAAGCGCCGGCAGTTCTTC
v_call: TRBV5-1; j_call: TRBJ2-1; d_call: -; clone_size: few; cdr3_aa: CASSWEGSSYNEQFF; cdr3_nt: TGCGCCAGCAGTTGGGAAGGGAGCTCCTACAATGAGCAGTTCTTC
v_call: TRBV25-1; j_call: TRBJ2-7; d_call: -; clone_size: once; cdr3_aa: CASIRGRPSYEQYF; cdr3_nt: TGTGCCAGCATCCGAGGTAGGCCCTCCTACGAGCAGTACTTC
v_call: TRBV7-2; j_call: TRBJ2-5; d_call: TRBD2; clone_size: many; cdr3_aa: CASSILAGGETQYF; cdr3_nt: TGTGCCAGCAGCATTTTAGCGGGAGGAGAGACCCAGTACTTC
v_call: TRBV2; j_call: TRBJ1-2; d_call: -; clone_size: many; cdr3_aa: CAGAGRAGYGYTF; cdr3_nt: TGTGCCGGGGCCGGCAGGGCGGGATATGGCTACACCTTC
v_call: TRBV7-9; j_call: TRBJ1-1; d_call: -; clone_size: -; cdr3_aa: CASSQWAGNPEAFF; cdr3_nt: TGTGCCAGCAGCCAATGGGCAGGGAACCCTGAAGCTTTCTTT
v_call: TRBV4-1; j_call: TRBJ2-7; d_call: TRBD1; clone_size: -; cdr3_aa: CASSQAHGTDSYEQYF; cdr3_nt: TGCGCCAGCAGCCAAGCCCACGGGACAGACTCCTACGAGCAGTACTTC
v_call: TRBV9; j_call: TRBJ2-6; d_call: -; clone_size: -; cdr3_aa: CASSVRSGVGANVLTF; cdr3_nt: TGTGCCAGCAGCGTACGGAGCGGAGTTGGGGCCAACGTCCTGACTTTC
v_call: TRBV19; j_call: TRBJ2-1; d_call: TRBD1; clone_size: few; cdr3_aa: CASSRDREWGNEQFF; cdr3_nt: TGTGCCAGTAGTCGGGACAGGGAGTGGGGCAATGAGCAGTTCTTC
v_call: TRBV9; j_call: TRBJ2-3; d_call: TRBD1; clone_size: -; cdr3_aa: CASSGKQGTDTQYF; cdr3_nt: TGTGCCAGCAGCGGAAAACAGGGGACAGATACGCAGTATTTT
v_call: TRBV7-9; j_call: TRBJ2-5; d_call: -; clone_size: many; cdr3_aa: CASSGTPETQYF; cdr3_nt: TGTGCCAGCAGCGGGACTCCAGAGACCCAGTACTTC
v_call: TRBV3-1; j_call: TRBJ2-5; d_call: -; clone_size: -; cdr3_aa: CASSQPGAVIKETQYF; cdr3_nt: TGTGCCAGCAGCCAACCCGGGGCAGTAATTAAAGAGACCCAGTACTTC
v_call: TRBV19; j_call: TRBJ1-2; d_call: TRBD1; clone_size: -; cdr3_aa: CASIDRESGYTF; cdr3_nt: TGTGCCAGTATAGACAGGGAATCTGGCTACACCTTC
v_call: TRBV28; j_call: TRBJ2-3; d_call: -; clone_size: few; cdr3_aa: CASSSPKYTDTQYF; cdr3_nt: TGTGCCAGCAGTTCCCCCAAATACACAGATACGCAGTATTTT
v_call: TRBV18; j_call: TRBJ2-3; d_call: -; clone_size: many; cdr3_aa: CASSPPGSADTQYF; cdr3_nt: TGTGCCAGCTCACCCCCGGGATCAGCAGATACGCAGTATTTT
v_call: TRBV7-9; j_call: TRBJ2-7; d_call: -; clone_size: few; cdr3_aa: CASSLEVVASSYEQYF; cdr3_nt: TGTGCCAGCAGCTTGGAAGTGGTCGCGAGCTCCTACGAGCAGTACTTC
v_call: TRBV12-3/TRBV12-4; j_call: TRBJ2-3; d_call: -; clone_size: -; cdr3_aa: CASNEALAPTDTQYF; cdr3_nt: TGTGCCAGCAACGAGGCCCTAGCACCGACAGATACGCAGTATTTT
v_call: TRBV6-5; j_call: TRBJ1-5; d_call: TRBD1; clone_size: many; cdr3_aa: CASSYGGGRNQPQHF; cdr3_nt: TGTGCCAGCAGTTACGGAGGGGGCCGCAATCAGCCCCAGCATTTT
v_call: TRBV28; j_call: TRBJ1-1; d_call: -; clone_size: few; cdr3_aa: CASSPAEGAFF; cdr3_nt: TGTGCCAGCAGCCCCGCTGAGGGAGCTTTCTTT
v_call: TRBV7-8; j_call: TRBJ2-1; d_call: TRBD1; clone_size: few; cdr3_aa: CTSSPGQANEQFF; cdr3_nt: TGTACCAGCAGCCCGGGACAGGCCAATGAGCAGTTCTTC
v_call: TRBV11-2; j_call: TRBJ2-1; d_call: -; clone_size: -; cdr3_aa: CASSSGGVTYNEQFF; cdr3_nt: TGTGCCAGCAGCTCGGGCGGGGTGACCTACAATGAGCAGTTCTTC
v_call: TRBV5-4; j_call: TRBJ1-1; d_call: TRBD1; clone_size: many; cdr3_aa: CASSRDSVNTEAFF; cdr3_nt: TGTGCCAGCAGCCGGGACAGCGTGAACACTGAAGCTTTCTTT
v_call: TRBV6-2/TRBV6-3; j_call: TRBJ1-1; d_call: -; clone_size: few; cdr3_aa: CASSYTRRQLNTEAFF; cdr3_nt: TGTGCCAGCAGTTACACCCGACGACAGTTGAACACTGAAGCTTTCTTT
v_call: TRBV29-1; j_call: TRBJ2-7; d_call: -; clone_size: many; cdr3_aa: CSAAPTGTYEQYF; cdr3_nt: TGCAGCGCCGCCCCGACAGGAACCTACGAGCAGTACTTC
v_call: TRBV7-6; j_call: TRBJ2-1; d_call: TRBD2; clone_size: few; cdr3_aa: CASSLVSGRDEQFF; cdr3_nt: TGTGCCAGCAGCTTGGTCTCCGGGAGGGATGAGCAGTTCTTC
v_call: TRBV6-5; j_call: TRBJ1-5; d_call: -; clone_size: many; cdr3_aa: CASSYRRGGNQPQHF; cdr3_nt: TGTGCCAGCAGTTACAGAAGGGGCGGTAATCAGCCCCAGCATTTT
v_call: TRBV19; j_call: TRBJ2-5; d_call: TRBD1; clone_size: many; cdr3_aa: CASSPDRVETQYF; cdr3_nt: TGTGCCAGTAGTCCCGACAGGGTCGAGACCCAGTACTTC
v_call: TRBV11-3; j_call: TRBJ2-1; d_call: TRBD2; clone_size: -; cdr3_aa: CASSLVLAGINEQFF; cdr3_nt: TGTGCCAGCAGCTTAGTACTAGCGGGGATCAATGAGCAGTTCTTC
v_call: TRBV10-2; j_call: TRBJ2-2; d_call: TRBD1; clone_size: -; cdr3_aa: CASRTGVVGELFF; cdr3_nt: TGCGCCAGCAGGACAGGGGTGGTCGGGGAGCTGTTTTTT